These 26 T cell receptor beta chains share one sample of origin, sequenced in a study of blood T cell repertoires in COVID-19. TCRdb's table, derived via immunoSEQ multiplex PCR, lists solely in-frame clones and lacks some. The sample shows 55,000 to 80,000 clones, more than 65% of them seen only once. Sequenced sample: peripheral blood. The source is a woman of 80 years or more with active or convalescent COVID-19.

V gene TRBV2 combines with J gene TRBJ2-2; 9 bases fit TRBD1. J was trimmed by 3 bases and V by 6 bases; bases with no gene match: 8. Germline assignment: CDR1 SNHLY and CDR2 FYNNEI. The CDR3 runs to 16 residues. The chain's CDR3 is CASRTSGTGYTGELFF. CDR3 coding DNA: TGTGCCAGCAGAACGTCGGGGACAGGGTACACCGGGGAGCTGTTTTTT.

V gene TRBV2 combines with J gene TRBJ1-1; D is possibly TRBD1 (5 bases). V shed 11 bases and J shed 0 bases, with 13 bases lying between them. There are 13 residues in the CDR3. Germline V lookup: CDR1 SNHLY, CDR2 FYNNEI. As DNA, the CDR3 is TGTGCCGGTTCGACAGACATGAACACTGAAGCTTTCTTT. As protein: CAGSTDMNTEAFF.

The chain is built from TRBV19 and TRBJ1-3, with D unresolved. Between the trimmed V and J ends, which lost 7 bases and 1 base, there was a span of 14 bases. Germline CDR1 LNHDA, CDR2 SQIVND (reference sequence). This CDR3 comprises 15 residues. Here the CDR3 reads CASTRLAGSGNTIYF. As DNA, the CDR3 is TGTGCCAGTACCCGACTCGCTGGATCTGGAAACACCATATATTTT.

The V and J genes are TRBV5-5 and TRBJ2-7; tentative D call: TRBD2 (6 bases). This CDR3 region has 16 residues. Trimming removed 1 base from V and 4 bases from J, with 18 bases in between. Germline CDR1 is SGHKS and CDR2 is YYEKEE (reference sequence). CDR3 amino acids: CASSLWQQFGGYEQYF. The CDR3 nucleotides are TGTGCCAGCAGCTTGTGGCAACAATTTGGGGGGTACGAGCAGTACTTC.

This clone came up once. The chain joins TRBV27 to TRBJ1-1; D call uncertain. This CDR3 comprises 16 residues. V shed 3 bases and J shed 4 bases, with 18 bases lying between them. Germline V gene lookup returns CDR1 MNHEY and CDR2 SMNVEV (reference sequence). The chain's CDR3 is CASSFVLTQRSTEAFF. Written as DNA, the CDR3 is TGTGCCAGCAGTTTTGTCCTGACCCAAAGGAGCACTGAAGCTTTCTTT.

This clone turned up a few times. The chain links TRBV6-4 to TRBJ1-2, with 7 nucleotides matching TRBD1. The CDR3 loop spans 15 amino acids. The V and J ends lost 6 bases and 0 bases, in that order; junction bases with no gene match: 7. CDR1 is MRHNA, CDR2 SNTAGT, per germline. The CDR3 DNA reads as TGTGCCAGCAGCCCAGAACAGGGGTCTAACTATGGCTACACCTTC. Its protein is CASSPEQGSNYGYTF.

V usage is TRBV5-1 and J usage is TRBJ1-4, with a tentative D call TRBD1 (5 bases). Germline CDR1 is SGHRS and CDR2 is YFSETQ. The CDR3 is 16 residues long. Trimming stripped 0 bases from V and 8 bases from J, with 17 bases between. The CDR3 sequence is CASSLVSGGSREKLFF. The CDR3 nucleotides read TGCGCCAGCAGCTTGGTGTCGGGGGGGTCACGAGAAAAACTGTTTTTT.

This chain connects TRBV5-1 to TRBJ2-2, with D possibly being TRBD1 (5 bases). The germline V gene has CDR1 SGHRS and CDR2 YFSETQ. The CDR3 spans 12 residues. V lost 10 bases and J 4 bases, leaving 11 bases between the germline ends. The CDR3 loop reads CAGHSSTGELFF. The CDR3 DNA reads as TGCGCCGGACACAGCAGCACCGGGGAGCTGTTTTTT.

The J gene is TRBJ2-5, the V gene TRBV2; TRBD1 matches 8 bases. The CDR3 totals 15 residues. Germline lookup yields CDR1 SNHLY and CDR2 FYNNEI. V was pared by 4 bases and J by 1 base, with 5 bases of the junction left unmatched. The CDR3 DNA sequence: TGTGCCAGCAGTGGACCCGGACAGGGCCAAGAGACCCAGTACTTC. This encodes CASSGPGQGQETQYF.

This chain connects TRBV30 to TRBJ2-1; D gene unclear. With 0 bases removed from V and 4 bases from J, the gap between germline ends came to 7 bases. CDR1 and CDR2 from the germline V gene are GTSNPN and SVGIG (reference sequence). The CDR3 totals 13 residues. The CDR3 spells CAWSVQFYNEQFF. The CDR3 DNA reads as TGTGCCTGGAGTGTCCAGTTTTACAATGAGCAGTTCTTC.

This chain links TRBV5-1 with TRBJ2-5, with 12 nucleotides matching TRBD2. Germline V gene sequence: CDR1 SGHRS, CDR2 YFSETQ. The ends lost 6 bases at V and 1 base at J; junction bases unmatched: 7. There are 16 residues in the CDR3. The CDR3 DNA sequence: TGCGCCAGCACGACAACTAGCGGGGGGTGCCAAGAGACCCAGTACTTC. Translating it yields CASTTTSGGCQETQYF. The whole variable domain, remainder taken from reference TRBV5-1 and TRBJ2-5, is KAGVTQTPRYLIKTRGQQVTLSCSPISGHRSVSWYQQTPGQGLQFLFEYFSETQRNKGNFPGRFSGRQFSNSRSEMNVSTLELGDSALYLCASTTTSGGCQETQYFGPGTRLLVL.

CDR3 sequence (DNA): TGTGCCAGCAGCTCCCTCGGACAGGGATGGAACGAGCAGTACTTC. Protein: CASSSLGQGWNEQYF. The chain couples TRBV11-2 to TRBJ2-7; 8 positions match TRBD1. The germline gives CDR1 SGHAT, CDR2 FQNNGV. This CDR3 contains 15 residues. V shed 4 bases and J 5 bases; nucleotides not matched to a gene: 10. The full variable domain, rest sourced from reference TRBV11-2 and TRBJ2-7, is EAGVAQSPRYKIIEKRQSVAFWCNPISGHATLYWYQQILGQGPKLLIQFQNNGVVDDSQLPKDRFSAERLKGVDSTLKIQPAKLEDSAVYLCASSSLGQGWNEQYFGPGTRLTVT.

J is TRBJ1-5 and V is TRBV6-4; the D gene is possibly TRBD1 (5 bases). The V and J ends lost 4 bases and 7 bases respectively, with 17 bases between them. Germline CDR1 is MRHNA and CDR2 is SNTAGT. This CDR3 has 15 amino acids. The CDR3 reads CASSANPGSGQPQHF. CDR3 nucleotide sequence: TGTGCCAGCAGTGCAAACCCAGGGTCAGGGCAGCCCCAGCATTTT.

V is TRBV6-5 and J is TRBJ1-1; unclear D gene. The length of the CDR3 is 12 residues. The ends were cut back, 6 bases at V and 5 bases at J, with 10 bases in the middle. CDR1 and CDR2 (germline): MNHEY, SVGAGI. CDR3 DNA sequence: TGTGCCAGCAGCCCCGTGAGGACTGAAGCTTTCTTT. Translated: CASSPVRTEAFF.

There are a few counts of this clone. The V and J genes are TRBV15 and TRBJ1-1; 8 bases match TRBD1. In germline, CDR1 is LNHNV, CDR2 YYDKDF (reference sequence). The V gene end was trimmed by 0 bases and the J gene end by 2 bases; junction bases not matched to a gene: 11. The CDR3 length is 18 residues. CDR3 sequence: CATSRDVLSGGANTEAFF. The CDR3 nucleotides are TGTGCCACCAGCAGAGATGTCTTGTCAGGGGGCGCTAACACTGAAGCTTTCTTT.

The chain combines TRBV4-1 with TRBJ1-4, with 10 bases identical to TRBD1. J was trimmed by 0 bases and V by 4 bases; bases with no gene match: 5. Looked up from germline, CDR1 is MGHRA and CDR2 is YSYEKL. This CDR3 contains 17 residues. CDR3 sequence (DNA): TGCGCCAGCAGCCCGGCCGGACAGGGGGCAACTAATGAAAAACTGTTTTTT. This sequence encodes CASSPAGQGATNEKLFF.

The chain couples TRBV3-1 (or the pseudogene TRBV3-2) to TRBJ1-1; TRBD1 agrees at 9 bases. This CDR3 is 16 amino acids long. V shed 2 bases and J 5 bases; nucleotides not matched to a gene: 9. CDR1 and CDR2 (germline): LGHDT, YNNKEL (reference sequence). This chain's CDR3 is CASSQTWGQGGTEAFF. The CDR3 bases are TGTGCCAGCAGCCAAACGTGGGGACAGGGAGGGACTGAAGCTTTCTTT.

CDR3 bases: TGTGCCATCAGTGAGGGATGGGAGGACACTGAAGCTTTCTTT. Translated, it gives CAISEGWEDTEAFF. The J gene is TRBJ1-1, the V gene TRBV10-3, with D uncertain. This CDR3 is 14 amino acids long. Trimming pared 2 bases from V and 3 bases from J, leaving 10 bases between. Looked up from germline, CDR1 is ENHRY and CDR2 is SYGVKD.

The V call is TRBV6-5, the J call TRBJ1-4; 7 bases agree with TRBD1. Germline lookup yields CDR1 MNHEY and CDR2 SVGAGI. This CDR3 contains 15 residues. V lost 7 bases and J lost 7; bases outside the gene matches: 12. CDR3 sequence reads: CASTSYRGSREKLFF. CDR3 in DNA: TGTGCCAGCACTTCATACAGGGGCTCGCGTGAAAAACTGTTTTTT.

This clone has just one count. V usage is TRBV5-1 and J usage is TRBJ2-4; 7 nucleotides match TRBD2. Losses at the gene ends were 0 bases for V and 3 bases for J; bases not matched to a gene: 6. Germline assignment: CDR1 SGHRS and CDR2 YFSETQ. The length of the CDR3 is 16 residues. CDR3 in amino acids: CASSLAGGTDKNIQYF. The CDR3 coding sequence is TGCGCCAGCAGCTTGGCCGGGGGGACGGACAAAAACATTCAGTACTTC.

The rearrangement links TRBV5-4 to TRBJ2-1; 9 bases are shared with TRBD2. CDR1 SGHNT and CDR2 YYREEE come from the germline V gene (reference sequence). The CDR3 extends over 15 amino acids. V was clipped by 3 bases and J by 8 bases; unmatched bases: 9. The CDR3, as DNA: TGTGCCAGCAGCTCCAAGGGGGAGCGGGGGGATGAGCAGTTCTTC. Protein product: CASSSKGERGDEQFF. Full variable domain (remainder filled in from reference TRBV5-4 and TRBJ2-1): ETGVTQSPTHLIKTRGQQVTLRCSSQSGHNTVSWYQQALGQGPQFIFQYYREEENGRGNFPPRFSGLQFPNYSSELNVNALELDDSALYLCASSSKGERGDEQFFGPGTRLTVL.

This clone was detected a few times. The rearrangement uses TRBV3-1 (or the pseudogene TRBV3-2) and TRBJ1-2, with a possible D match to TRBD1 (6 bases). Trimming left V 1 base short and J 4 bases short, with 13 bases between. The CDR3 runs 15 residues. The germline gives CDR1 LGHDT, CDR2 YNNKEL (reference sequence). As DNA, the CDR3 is TGTGCCAGCAGCCAAGGCCAGGGGATCATCTATGGCTACACCTTC. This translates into CASSQGQGIIYGYTF.

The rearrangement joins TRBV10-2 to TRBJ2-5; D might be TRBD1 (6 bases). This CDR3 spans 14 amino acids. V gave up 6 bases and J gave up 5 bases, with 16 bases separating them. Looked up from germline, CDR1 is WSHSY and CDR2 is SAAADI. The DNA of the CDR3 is TGCGCCAGCAGGCAACAGGGCGACGGGGAGACCCAGTACTTC. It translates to CASRQQGDGETQYF.

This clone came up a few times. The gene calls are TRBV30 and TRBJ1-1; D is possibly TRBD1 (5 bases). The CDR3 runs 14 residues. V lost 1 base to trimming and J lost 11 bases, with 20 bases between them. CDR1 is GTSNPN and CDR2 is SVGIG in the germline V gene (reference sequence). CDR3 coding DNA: TGTGCCTGGAGTGGTCTGGTGGGGCCTCGACGGGCTTTCTTT. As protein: CAWSGLVGPRRAFF.

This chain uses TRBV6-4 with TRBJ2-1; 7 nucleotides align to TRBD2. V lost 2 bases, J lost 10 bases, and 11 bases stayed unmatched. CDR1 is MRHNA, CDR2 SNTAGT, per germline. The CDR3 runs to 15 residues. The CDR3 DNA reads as TGTGCCAGCAGTGACACCGGGCGGGGGAAAGGAGAGCAGTTCTTC. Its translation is CASSDTGRGKGEQFF.

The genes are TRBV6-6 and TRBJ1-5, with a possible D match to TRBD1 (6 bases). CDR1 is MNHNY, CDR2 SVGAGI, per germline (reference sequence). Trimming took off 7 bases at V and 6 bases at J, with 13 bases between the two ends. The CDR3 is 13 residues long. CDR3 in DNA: TGTGCCAGCACCAGACAGGAAGGTCAGCCCCAGCATTTT. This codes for CASTRQEGQPQHF.